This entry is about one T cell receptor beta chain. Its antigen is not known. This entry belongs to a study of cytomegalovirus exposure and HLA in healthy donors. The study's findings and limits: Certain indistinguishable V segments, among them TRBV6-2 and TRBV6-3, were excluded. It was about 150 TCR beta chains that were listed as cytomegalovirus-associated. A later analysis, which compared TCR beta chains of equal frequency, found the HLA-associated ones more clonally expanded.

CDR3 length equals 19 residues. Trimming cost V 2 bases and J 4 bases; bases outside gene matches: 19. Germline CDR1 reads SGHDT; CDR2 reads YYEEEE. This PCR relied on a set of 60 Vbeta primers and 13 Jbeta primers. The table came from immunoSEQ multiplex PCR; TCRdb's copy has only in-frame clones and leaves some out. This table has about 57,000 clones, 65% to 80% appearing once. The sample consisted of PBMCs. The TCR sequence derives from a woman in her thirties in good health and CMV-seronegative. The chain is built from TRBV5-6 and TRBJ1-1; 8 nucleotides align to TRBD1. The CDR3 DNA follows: TGTGCCAGCAGCTTTAGGTCAGGGGGCGCTTCCGGCTGGGTCACTGAAGCTTTCTTT. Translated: CASSFRSGGASGWVTEAFF.